The clone carrying this T cell receptor (beta chain) was picked up many times. Its antigen remains unidentified. This CDR3 spans 14 amino acids. With 5 bases clipped from V and 3 bases from J, the junction kept 5 bases outside the gene matches. CDR1 SGHRS and CDR2 YFSETQ come from the germline V gene. The data derive from a study of shared clonotypes between healthy human individuals. In the source study's methods: Junction-only immunoSEQ sequences carried no quality scores, so filtering differed. Sequencing used immunoSEQ multiplex PCR; TCRdb keeps in-frame clones, though not all of them. Clonal size and the V and J genes are those of that table, whereas D and trimming came from the DNA. This sample yields over 850,000 clones, of which 78% are seen a single time; around 0.47% belongs to the top ten. Study results and caveats: Sample collection involved blood only; tissue repertoires are likely different. Generally, estimated richness proved larger in naive subsets than it did in memory subsets. Sharing of clonotypes among donors was expected to vary with sequencing depth.

Sequencing was carried out using memory CD4+ T cells from PBMCs. Subset here: CD45RA-negative fraction. The TCR originated in a man aged 18 to 29 in good health. Some clones in this sample may be carry-over from other donors' samples. The rearrangement uses TRBV5-1 and TRBJ2-5, with TRBD1 matching 9 bases. The CDR3 loop is CASRRDRGEETQYF. CDR3 sequence (DNA): TGCGCCAGCAGACGTGACAGGGGGGAAGAGACCCAGTACTTC.